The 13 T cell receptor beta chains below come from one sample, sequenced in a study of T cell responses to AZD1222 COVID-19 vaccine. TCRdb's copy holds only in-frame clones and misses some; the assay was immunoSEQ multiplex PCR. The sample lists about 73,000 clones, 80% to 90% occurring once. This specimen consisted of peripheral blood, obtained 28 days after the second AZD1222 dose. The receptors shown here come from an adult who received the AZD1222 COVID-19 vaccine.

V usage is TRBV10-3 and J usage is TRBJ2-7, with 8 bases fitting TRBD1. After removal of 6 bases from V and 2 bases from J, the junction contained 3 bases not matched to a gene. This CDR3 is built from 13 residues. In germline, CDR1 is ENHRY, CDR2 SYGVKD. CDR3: CAIRGGQAYEQYF. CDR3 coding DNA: TGTGCCATCAGGGGGGGACAGGCCTACGAGCAGTACTTC.

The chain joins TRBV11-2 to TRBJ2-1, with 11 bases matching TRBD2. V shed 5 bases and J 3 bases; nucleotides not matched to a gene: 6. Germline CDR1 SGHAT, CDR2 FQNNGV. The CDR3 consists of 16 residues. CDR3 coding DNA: TGTGCCAGCAGCACCTTAGCGGGGGGGATCTACAATGAGCAGTTCTTC. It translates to CASSTLAGGIYNEQFF.

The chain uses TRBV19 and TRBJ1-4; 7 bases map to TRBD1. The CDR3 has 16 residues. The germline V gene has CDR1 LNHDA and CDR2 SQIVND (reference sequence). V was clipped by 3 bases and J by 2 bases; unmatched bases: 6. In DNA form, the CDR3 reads TGTGCCAGTAGTATGAGGGGGCGTAGGACTAATGAAAAACTGTTTTTT. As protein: CASSMRGRRTNEKLFF.

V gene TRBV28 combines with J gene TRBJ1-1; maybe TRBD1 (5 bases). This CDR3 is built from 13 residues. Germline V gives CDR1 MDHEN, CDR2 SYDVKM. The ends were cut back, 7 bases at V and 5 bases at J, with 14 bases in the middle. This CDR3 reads CASTLGGLTEAFF. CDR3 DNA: TGTGCCAGCACCTTGGGGGGATTAACTGAAGCTTTCTTT.

DNA for the CDR3: TGTGCCAGCAGCCGGCCCGGGGGCGAGCAGTTCTTC. Translation: CASSRPGGEQFF. V and J are TRBV7-3 and TRBJ2-1; perhaps D is TRBD1 or TRBD2 (6 bases each). V was pared by 5 bases and J by 10 bases, with 12 bases between. From germline, CDR1 is SGHTA and CDR2 FQGTGA. The CDR3 totals 12 residues.

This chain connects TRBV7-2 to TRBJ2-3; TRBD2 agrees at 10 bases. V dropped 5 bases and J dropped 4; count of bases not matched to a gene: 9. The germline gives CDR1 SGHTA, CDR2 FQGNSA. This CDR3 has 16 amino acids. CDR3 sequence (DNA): TGTGCCAGCAGCGTTAGCGGGAGGCCGTCGTCAGATACGCAGTATTTT. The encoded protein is CASSVSGRPSSDTQYF.

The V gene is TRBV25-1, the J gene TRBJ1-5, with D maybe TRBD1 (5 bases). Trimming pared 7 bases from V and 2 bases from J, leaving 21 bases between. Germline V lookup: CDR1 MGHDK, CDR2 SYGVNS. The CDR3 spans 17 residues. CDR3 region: CASTGFGGKVGNQPQHF. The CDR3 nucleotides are TGTGCCAGCACGGGCTTTGGGGGAAAGGTGGGCAATCAGCCCCAGCATTTT.

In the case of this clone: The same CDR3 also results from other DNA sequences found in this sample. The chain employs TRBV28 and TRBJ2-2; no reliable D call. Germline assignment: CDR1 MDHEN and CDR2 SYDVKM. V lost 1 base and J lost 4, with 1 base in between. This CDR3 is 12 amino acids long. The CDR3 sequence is CASSLSTGELFF. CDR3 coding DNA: TGTGCCAGCAGTTTATCCACCGGGGAGCTGTTTTTT.

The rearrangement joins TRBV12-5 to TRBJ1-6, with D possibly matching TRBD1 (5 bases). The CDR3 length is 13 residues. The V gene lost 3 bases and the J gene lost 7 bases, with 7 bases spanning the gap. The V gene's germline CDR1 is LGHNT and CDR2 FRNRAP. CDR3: CASGLRGNSPLHF. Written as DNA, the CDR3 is TGTGCTAGTGGTTTAAGGGGAAATTCACCCCTCCACTTT.

Written as DNA, the CDR3 is TGTGCCAGCAGTCCAACGGGTTCCTACGAGCAGTACTTC. Translation gives CASSPTGSYEQYF. The V call is TRBV6-5, the J call TRBJ2-7; D gene ambiguous. CDR1 is MNHEY, CDR2 SVGAGI, per germline. CDR3 size: 13 residues. Trimming removed 5 bases from V and 1 base from J, with 9 bases in between.

CDR3 region: CASSPGSVGGRGTQYF. CDR3 bases: TGTGCCAGCAGCCCCGGAAGCGTGGGAGGGAGGGGAACCCAGTACTTC. V gene TRBV9 combines with J gene TRBJ2-5; 7 bases are shared with TRBD2. The V gene end was trimmed by 4 bases and the J gene end by 8 bases; junction bases not matched to a gene: 17. In germline, CDR1 is SGDLS, CDR2 YYNGEE. The CDR3 is 16 amino acids.

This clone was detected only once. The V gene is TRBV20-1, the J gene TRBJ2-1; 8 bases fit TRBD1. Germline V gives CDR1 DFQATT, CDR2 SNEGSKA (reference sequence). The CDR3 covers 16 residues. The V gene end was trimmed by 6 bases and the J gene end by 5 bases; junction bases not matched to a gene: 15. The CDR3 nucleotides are TGCAGTGCAAGTGACAGGGGAGCGAGACGGGACAATGAGCAGTTCTTC. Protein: CSASDRGARRDNEQFF.

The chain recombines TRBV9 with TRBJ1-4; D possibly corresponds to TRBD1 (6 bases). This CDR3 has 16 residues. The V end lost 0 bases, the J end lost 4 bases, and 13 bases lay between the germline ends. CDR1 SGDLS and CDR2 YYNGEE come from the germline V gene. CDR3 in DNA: TGTGCCAGCAGCGTAGGACGGGGGGCTAATAATGAAAAACTGTTTTTT. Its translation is CASSVGRGANNEKLFF.